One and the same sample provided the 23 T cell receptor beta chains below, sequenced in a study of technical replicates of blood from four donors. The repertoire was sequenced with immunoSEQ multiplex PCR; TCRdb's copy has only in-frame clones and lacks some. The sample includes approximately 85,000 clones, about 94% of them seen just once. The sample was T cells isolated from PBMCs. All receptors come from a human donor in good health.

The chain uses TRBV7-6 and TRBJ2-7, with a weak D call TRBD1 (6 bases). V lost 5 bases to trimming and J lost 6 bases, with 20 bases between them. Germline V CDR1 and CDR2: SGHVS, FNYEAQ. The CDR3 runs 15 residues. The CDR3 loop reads CASSLALGGEVEQYF. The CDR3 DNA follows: TGTGCCAGCAGCCTCGCGTTAGGGGGAGAGGTCGAGCAGTACTTC.

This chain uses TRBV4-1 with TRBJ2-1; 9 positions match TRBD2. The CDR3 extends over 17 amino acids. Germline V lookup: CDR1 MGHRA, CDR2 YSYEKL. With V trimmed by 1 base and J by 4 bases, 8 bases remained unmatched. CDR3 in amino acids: CASSQAPGAGGYNEQFF. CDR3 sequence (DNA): TGCGCCAGCAGCCAAGCCCCGGGGGCGGGAGGGTACAATGAGCAGTTCTTC.

The CDR3 reads CSVAPLAGGYNEQFF. For the CDR3, the DNA is TGCAGCGTTGCCCCTCTAGCGGGGGGTTACAATGAGCAGTTCTTC. The chain links TRBV29-1 to TRBJ2-1; 11 positions agree with TRBD2. Germline values: CDR1 SQVTM, CDR2 ANQGSEA. Germline trimming cut 4 bases from V and 4 bases from J; bases unmatched to any gene: 6. The CDR3 has 15 amino acids.

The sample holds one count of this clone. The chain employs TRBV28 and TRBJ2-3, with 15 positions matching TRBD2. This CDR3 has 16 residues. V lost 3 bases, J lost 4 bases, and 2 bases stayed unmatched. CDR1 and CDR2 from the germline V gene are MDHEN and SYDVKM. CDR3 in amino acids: CASSFGLAGGADTQYF. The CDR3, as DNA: TGTGCCAGCAGTTTCGGACTAGCGGGAGGGGCAGATACGCAGTATTTT.

The CDR3 DNA is TGTGCCAGCCGAGGGGGGGGAACCAATGAGCAGTTCTTC. Its translation is CASRGGGTNEQFF. V usage is TRBV27 and J usage is TRBJ2-1; weak D call: TRBD2 (7 bases). V gave up 8 bases and J gave up 6 bases, with 14 bases separating them. The V gene's germline CDR1 is MNHEY and CDR2 SMNVEV (reference sequence). The CDR3 extends over 13 amino acids.

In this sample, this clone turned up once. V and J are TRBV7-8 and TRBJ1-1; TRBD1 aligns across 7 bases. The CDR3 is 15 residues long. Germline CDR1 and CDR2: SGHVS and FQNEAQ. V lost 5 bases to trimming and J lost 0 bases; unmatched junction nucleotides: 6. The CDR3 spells CASSVRDRMNTEAFF. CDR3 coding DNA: TGTGCCAGCAGCGTGAGGGACAGAATGAACACTGAAGCTTTCTTT.

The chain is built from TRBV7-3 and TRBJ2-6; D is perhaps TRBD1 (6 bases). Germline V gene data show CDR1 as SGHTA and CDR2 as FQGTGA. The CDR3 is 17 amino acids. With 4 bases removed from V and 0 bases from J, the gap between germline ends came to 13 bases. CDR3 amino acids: CASSSGQPLSGANVLTF. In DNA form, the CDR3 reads TGTGCCAGCAGCTCTGGACAGCCCCTCTCTGGGGCCAACGTCCTGACTTTC.

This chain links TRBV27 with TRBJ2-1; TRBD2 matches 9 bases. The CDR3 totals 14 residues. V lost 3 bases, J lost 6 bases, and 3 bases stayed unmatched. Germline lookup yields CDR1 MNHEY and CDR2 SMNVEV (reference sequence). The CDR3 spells CASSFVAGANEQFF. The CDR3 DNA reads TGTGCCAGCAGTTTCGTAGCGGGAGCCAATGAGCAGTTCTTC.

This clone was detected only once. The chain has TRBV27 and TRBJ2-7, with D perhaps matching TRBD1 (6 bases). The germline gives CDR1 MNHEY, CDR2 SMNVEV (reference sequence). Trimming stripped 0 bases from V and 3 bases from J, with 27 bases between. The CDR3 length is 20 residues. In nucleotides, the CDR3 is TGTGCCAGCAGTTTATCGGGACAAGGCCGGCCGGACAGCTTATACTACGAGCAGTACTTC. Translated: CASSLSGQGRPDSLYYEQYF.

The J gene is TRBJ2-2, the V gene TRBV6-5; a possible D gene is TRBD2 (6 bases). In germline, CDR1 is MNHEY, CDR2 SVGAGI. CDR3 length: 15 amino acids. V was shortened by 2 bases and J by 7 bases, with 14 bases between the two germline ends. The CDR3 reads CASSYGWGDSGELFF. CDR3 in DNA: TGTGCCAGCAGTTACGGGTGGGGGGATAGCGGGGAGCTGTTTTTT.

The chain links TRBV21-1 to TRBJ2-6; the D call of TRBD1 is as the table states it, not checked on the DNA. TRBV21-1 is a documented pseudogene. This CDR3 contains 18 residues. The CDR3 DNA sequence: TGTGCCAGCAGCAAAGTTCAGGGATTCCTTTCAGGGGCCAACGTCCTGACTTTC. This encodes CASSKVQGFLSGANVLTF.

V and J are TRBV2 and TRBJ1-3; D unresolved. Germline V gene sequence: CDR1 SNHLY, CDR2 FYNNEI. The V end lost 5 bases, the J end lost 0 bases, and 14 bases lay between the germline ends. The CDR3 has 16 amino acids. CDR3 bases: TGTGCCAGCAGTTCACTGTTGGGCGTCTCTGGAAACACCATATATTTT. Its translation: CASSSLLGVSGNTIYF.

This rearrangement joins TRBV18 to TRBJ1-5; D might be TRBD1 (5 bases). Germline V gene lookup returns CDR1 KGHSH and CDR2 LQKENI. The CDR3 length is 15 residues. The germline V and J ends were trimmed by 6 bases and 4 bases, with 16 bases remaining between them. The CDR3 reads CASSPNRQQNQPQHF. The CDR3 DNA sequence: TGTGCCAGCTCTCCTAACCGACAGCAAAATCAGCCCCAGCATTTT.

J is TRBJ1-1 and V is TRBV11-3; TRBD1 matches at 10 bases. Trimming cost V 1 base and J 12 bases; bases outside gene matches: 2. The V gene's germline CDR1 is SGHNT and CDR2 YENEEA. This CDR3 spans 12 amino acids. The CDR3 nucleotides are TGTGCCAGCAGCTTAGGGGGACAGGGGCCTTTCTTT. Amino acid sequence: CASSLGGQGPFF.

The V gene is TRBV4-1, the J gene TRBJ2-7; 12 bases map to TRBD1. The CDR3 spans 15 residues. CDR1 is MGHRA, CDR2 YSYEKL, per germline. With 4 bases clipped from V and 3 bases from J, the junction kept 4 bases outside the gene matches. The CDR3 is CASSLGTGGIYEQYF. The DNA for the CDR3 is TGCGCCAGCAGCCTTGGGACAGGGGGCATCTACGAGCAGTACTTC.

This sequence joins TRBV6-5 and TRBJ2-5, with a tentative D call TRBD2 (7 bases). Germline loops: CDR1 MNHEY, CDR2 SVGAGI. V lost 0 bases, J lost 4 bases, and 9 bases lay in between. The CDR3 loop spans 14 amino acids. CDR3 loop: CASSYSGGVETQYF. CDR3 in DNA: TGTGCCAGCAGTTACTCAGGGGGGGTAGAGACCCAGTACTTC.

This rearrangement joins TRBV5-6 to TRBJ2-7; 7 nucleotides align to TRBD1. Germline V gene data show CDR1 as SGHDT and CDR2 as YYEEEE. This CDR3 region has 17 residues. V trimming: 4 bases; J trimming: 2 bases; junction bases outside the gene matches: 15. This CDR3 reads CASSRRPRDSFTYEQYF. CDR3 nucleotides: TGTGCCAGCAGCCGGAGGCCCCGGGACAGTTTTACCTACGAGCAGTACTTC.

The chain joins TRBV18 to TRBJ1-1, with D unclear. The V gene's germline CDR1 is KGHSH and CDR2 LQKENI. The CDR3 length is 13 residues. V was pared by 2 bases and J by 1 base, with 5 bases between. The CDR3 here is CASSPSPNTEAFF. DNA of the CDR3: TGTGCCAGCTCACCAAGCCCGAACACTGAAGCTTTCTTT. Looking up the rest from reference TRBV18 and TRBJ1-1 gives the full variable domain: NAGVMQNPRHLVRRRGQEARLRCSPMKGHSHVYWYRQLPEEGLKFMVYLQKENIIDESGMPKERFSAEFPKEGPSILRIQQVVRGDSAAYFCASSPSPNTEAFFGQGTRLTVV.

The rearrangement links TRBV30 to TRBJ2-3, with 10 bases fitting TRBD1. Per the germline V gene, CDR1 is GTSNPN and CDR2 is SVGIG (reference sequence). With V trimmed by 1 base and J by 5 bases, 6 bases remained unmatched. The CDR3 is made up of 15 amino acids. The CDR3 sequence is CAWSGQGASLDTQYF. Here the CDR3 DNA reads TGTGCCTGGAGTGGACAGGGGGCGAGCTTAGATACGCAGTATTTT.

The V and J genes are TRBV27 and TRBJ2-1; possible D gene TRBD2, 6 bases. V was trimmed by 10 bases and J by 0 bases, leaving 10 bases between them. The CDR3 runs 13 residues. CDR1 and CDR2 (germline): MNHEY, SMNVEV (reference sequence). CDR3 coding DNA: TGTGCCACCCGGGGGAGCTCCTACAATGAGCAGTTCTTC. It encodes CATRGSSYNEQFF.

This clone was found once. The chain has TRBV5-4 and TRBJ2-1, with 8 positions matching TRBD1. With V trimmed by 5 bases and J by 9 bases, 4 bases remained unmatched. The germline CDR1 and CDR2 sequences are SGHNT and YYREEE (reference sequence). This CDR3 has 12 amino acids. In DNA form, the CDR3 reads TGTGCCAGCAGGGGGACAGGCCGTGAGCAGTTCTTC. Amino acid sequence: CASRGTGREQFF.

CDR3 in amino acids: CASSGQVGQGQPQHF. The DNA of the CDR3 is TGTGCCAGCAGCGGCCAGGTGGGACAGGGACAGCCCCAGCATTTT. J is TRBJ1-5 and V is TRBV7-8; 9 positions match TRBD1. Germline CDR1 is SGHVS and CDR2 is FQNEAQ. V gave up 5 bases and J gave up 7 bases; unmatched junction bases: 9. This CDR3 contains 15 residues. Full variable domain (missing parts from reference TRBV7-8 and TRBJ1-5): GAGVSQSPRYKVAKRGQDVALRCDPISGHVSLFWYQQALGQGPEFLTYFQNEAQLDKSGLPSDRFFAERPEGSVSTLKIQRTQQEDSAVYLCASSGQVGQGQPQHFGDGTRLSIL.

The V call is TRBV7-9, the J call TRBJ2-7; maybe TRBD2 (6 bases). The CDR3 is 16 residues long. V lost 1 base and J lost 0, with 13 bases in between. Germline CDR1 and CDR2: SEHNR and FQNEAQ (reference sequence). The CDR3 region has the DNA TGTGCCAGCAGCTTAGGGGGGGAAAGGGGCTCCTACGAGCAGTACTTC. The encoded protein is CASSLGGERGSYEQYF.